This TCR beta chain appears in the sequencing data of a study of T cell responses to AZD1222 COVID-19 vaccine. Libraries were prepared by immunoSEQ multiplex PCR; TCRdb keeps only in-frame clonotypes and omits some of them. This table has approximately 150,000 clones, 92% appearing once. The CDR3 is made up of 16 amino acids. From germline, CDR1 is LGHNA and CDR2 YNFKEQ. V was clipped by 3 bases and J by 3 bases; unmatched bases: 5. The origin of this receptor is an adult in good health. Sequencing used peripheral blood, obtained on day 0 of MenACWY control vaccination. The gene calls are TRBV4-2 and TRBJ1-1; the match to TRBD1 covers 12 bases. This CDR3 reads CASSQLGTGGHTEAFF. CDR3 sequence (DNA): TGTGCCAGCAGCCAGCTAGGGACAGGGGGCCACACTGAAGCTTTCTTT.